This TCR beta chain was obtained from a study of CD8 T cells in ankylosing spondylitis. Comments on this clonotype: Its antigen is unknown. One end of the junction varies from germline; a read error may be responsible.

Study-level points and caveats: A CD8+ phenotype characterized the disease-linked clones, which were relatively rare in peripheral blood. A subset of motif variants has previously been described in the synovial fluid and blood of reactive arthritis. A TCR beta motif made of several highly homologous variants seemed typical of ankylosing spondylitis blood. Disease-linked clones were reportedly significantly enriched in matched ankylosing spondylitis synovial fluid.

Construction of TCR beta libraries was performed using quantitative 5'-RACE with molecular barcodes. From the 5' RACE reads, TCRdb called clonotypes with MiXCR, one entry per CDR3 protein. The top ten clones hold 30% to 35% of a sample with 100,000 to 150,000 distinct CDR3 sequences, about 15% of them seen once. CDR1 and CDR2 from the germline V gene are LGHDT and YNNKEL (reference sequence). There are 16 residues in the CDR3. The source is a male donor with ankylosing spondylitis. Input material: blood, either unsorted or a sorted T cell fraction (not recorded which). The rearrangement links TRBV3-1 to TRBJ1-1; D not certain. The chain's CDR3 is CACSRGPATRVTEAFF. The CDR3, as DNA: TGTGCCTGCAGCCGCGGGCCAGCCACCCGGGTCACTGAAGCTTTCTTT.